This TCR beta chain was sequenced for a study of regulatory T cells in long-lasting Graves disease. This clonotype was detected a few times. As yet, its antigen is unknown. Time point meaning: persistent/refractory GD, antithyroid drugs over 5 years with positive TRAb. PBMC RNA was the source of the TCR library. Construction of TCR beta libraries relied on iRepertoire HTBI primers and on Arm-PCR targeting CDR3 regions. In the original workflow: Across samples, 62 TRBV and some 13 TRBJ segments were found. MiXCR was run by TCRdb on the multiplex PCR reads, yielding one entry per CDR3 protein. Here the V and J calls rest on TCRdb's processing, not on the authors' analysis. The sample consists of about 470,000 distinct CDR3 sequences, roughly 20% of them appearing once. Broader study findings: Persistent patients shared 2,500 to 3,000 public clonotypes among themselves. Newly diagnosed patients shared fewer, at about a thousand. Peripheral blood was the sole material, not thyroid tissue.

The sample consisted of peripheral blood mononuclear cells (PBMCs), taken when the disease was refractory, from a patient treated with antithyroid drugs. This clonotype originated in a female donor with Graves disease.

CDR3 nucleotide sequence: TGTGCCAGCAGCCTACGGTCGGGACTACACTACGAGCAGTACTTC. Amino acid sequence: CASSLRSGLHYEQYF. The V gene is TRBV6-2 or TRBV6-3, the J gene TRBJ2-7; TRBD2 matches 7 bases. Losses at the gene ends were 6 bases for V and 3 bases for J; bases not matched to a gene: 11. Looked up from germline, CDR1 is MNHEY and CDR2 is SVGEGT. The CDR3 is 15 amino acids.